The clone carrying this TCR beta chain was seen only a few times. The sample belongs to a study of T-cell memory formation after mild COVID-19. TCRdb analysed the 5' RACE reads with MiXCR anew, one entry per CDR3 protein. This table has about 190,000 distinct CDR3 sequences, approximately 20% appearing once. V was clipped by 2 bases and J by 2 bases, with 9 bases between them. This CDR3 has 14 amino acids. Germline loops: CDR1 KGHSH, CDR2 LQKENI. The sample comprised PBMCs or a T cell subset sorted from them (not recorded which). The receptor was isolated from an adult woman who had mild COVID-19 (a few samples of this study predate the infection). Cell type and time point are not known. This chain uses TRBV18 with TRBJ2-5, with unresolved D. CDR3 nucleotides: TGTGCCAGCTCACCAGTTCTCACACAAGAGACCCAGTACTTC. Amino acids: CASSPVLTQETQYF.